These 18 T cell receptor beta chains were sequenced from one sample in a study of post-analysis software for immune sequencing data. Whole-study findings and limits: TRBV5-6, TRBV5-1 and TRBV20-1 were among a few TRBV segments more frequent in patients than controls.

For these TCRs, the target antigens are not known. Unique-molecular-identifier-tagged TCR beta cDNA libraries were used. Each CDR3 protein is one row after TCRdb ran MiXCR on the PCR reads. The table lists approximately 770,000 distinct CDR3 sequences, about 45% of them singletons. Sequencing used blood. The source is a girl between 5 and 17 years old with multiple sclerosis.

The chain couples TRBV10-3 to TRBJ2-1; TRBD2 matches at 9 bases. V lost 7 bases and J lost 5; bases outside the gene matches: 6. Per the germline V gene, CDR1 is ENHRY and CDR2 is SYGVKD. The CDR3 consists of 14 residues. The CDR3 sequence is CAIKTSGGNNEQFF. CDR3 coding DNA: TGTGCCATCAAGACTAGCGGAGGGAACAATGAGCAGTTCTTC.

This clonotype was observed a few times. This chain connects TRBV2 to TRBJ2-4, with D unclear. V lost 5 bases, J lost 4 bases, and 3 bases lay in between. Germline values: CDR1 SNHLY, CDR2 FYNNEI. CDR3 length equals 11 residues. Here the CDR3 reads CASSPKNIQYF. Here the CDR3 DNA reads TGTGCCAGCAGTCCTAAAAACATTCAGTACTTC.

The gene calls are TRBV11-2 and TRBJ2-7; tentative D call: TRBD2 (7 bases). The germline CDR1 and CDR2 sequences are SGHAT and FQNNGV. Trimming left V 5 bases short and J 2 bases short, with 19 bases between. The CDR3 has 16 residues. CDR3 loop: CASSPGGGGNAYEQYF. The CDR3 DNA sequence: TGTGCCAGCAGCCCTGGCGGGGGCGGAAACGCCTACGAGCAGTACTTC.

The rearrangement uses TRBV19 and TRBJ2-1; 10 positions match TRBD2. The CDR3 extends over 16 amino acids. Looked up from germline, CDR1 is LNHDA and CDR2 is SQIVND (reference sequence). The J segment lost 6 bases and the V segment lost 5 bases, leaving 10 bases of the junction unmatched. CDR3 amino acids: CASSSSGGWVGNEQFF. In DNA, the CDR3 is TGTGCCAGTAGTTCTAGCGGGGGTTGGGTTGGCAATGAGCAGTTCTTC.

J is TRBJ2-1 and V is TRBV27, with 10 positions matching TRBD2. Trimming cost V 6 bases and J 8 bases; bases outside gene matches: 7. The CDR3 length is 14 residues. Germline CDR1 reads MNHEY; CDR2 reads SMNVEV (reference sequence). The CDR3 sequence is CASSGLAEAHEQFF. The DNA for the CDR3 is TGTGCCAGCAGCGGACTAGCGGAGGCCCATGAGCAGTTCTTC.

This sequence joins TRBV20-1 and TRBJ2-3, with 8 bases lining up with TRBD1. The ends lost 5 bases at V and 2 bases at J; junction bases unmatched: 9. Germline V gene data show CDR1 as DFQATT and CDR2 as SNEGSKA (reference sequence). CDR3 length equals 15 residues. In nucleotides, the CDR3 is TGCAGTGCTTCAACCCCGGGACAGGACACAGATACGCAGTATTTT. This gives the protein CSASTPGQDTDTQYF.

Worth noting for this clonotype: With a much larger clone just one base away, this may be a read error. The chain joins TRBV6-5 to TRBJ2-7, with TRBD2 identical over 11 bases. Germline V CDR1 and CDR2: MNHEY, SVGAGI. CDR3 size: 14 residues. The V and J ends lost 5 bases and 3 bases, in that order; junction bases with no gene match: 3. The CDR3 reads CASSRTSGLYEQYF. The CDR3 nucleotides are TGTGCCAGCAGTCGGACTAGCGGGCTCTACGAGCAGTACTTC.

The chain links TRBV15 to TRBJ1-6, with D uncertain. CDR1 is LNHNV, CDR2 YYDKDF, per germline (reference sequence). This CDR3 is 16 amino acids long. Trimming took 1 base from V and 10 from J, leaving 17 bases between them. As DNA, the CDR3 is TGTGCCACCAGCAGAGTTGCGAGGGATTGGAACTCACCCCTCCACTTT. Its protein product is CATSRVARDWNSPLHF.

The gene calls are TRBV5-1 and TRBJ2-3; 7 positions match TRBD2. This CDR3 is built from 16 residues. The junction had 15 bases not matched to a gene; V was cut back by 3 bases and J by 8 bases. Germline V gene sequence: CDR1 SGHRS, CDR2 YFSETQ. CDR3 DNA sequence: TGCGCCAGCAGCTCGATAATGACTAGGCCGGGGGGTACGCAGTATTTT. Its protein is CASSSIMTRPGGTQYF.

The chain carries TRBV7-3 and TRBJ2-1; 8 nucleotides match TRBD1. Judging by the DNA end, TRBJ2-7 fits better; the J call may be wrong. The CDR3 loop spans 15 amino acids. CDR1 is SGHTA and CDR2 is FQGTGA in the germline V gene. The CDR3 DNA reads TGTGCCAGCAGCAACCAGGGGGCCCCCTACAATGAGCAGTACTTC. Protein product: CASSNQGAPYNEQYF.

Only a few counts were recorded for this clonotype. Compared with germline, one end of the junction differs, possibly owing to a read error. The chain joins TRBV7-2 to TRBJ2-7; D gene unclear. Per germline, CDR1 SGHTA and CDR2 FQGNSA. This CDR3 comprises 15 residues. The CDR3 nucleotides are TGCGCCAGCAGCAAGATTTCGGACGGACCCTACGAGCAGTACTTC. Translation gives CASSKISDGPYEQYF. Using reference TRBV7-2 and TRBJ2-7 for the parts outside the CDR3, the full variable domain is GAGVSQSPSNKVTEKGKDVELRCDPISGHTALYWYRQSLGQGLEFLIYFQGNSAPDKSGLPSDRFSAERTGGSVSTLTIQRTQQEDSAVYLCASSKISDGPYEQYFGPGTRLTVT.

This clonotype appeared a few times. One end of the junction varies from germline; a read error may be responsible. The genes are TRBV12-3 or TRBV12-4 and TRBJ2-1; 10 bases fit TRBD1. This CDR3 contains 16 residues. CDR3 coding DNA: TGTGCCAGCAGCCTAAGAGGGACAGGGGCCTACGATGAGCAGTTCTTC. Translation: CASSLRGTGAYDEQFF.

The CDR3 coding sequence is TGCGCCAGCAGCCGGTCGGTAGCGGGAGGGTCCTACAATGAGCAGTTCTTC. Translated: CASSRSVAGGSYNEQFF. The rearrangement uses TRBV5-1 and TRBJ2-1, with TRBD2 identical over 11 bases. V dropped 4 bases and J dropped 1; count of bases not matched to a gene: 7. The CDR3 totals 17 residues. Germline CDR1 and CDR2: SGHRS and YFSETQ. Variable domain in full (rest from reference TRBV5-1 and TRBJ2-1): KAGVTQTPRYLIKTRGQQVTLSCSPISGHRSVSWYQQTPGQGLQFLFEYFSETQRNKGNFPGRFSGRQFSNSRSEMNVSTLELGDSALYLCASSRSVAGGSYNEQFFGPGTRLTVL.

This rearrangement joins TRBV15 to TRBJ2-6, with D perhaps TRBD2 (5 bases). Germline assignment: CDR1 LNHNV and CDR2 YYDKDF (reference sequence). V shed 4 bases and J shed 0 bases, with 22 bases lying between them. The CDR3 has 20 residues. The DNA for the CDR3 is TGTGCCACCAGCAAGTCGGCTAGATGGCTCGCGGGCTCTGGGGCCAACGTCCTGACTTTC. Translating gives CATSKSARWLAGSGANVLTF.

This clonotype showed up just a few times. The rearrangement links TRBV28 to TRBJ2-1; 9 positions agree with TRBD2. Trimming took 6 bases from V and 5 from J; bases not matched to a gene: 8. This CDR3 comprises 15 residues. CDR1 is MDHEN, CDR2 SYDVKM, per germline. The CDR3, as DNA: TGTGCCAGCAGAGAAGGGACTAGCTGGAACAATGAGCAGTTCTTC. Its protein is CASREGTSWNNEQFF.

This clonotype has only a few counts. V usage is TRBV15 and J usage is TRBJ1-5; no clear D gene. This CDR3 comprises 17 residues. Germline values: CDR1 LNHNV, CDR2 YYDKDF (reference sequence). V lost 2 bases and J 0 bases, leaving 14 bases between the germline ends. This chain's CDR3 is CATSRLGSPLSNQPQHF. The CDR3 region has the DNA TGTGCCACCAGCAGACTCGGCAGCCCGCTTAGCAATCAGCCCCAGCATTTT.

In nucleotides, the CDR3 is TGTGCCAGCAGGACCGGGGCAGAAGCTTTCTTT. It encodes CASRTGAEAFF. The chain employs TRBV11-3 and TRBJ1-1; the D gene is possibly TRBD1 (5 bases). CDR1 is SGHNT and CDR2 is YENEEA in the germline V gene. The CDR3 is 11 residues long. V was clipped by 6 bases and J by 8 bases, with 10 bases between them.

A few counts support this clonotype. The chain carries TRBV19 and TRBJ2-7, with D tentatively TRBD2 (7 bases). Germline V lookup: CDR1 LNHDA, CDR2 SQIVND (reference sequence). The CDR3 consists of 15 residues. The V gene lost 4 bases and the J gene lost 4 bases, with 17 bases spanning the gap. CDR3 coding DNA: TGTGCCAGTAGTACCGGCGGGGGCCCCTCTTACGAGCAGTACTTC. The encoded protein is CASSTGGGPSYEQYF.